These 20 T cell receptor beta chains came from one sample sequenced in a study of T cell responses to AZD1222 COVID-19 vaccine. The method was immunoSEQ multiplex PCR; TCRdb's version includes in-frame clones alone and lacks a portion of them. The sample lists about 53,000 clones; approximately 90% were seen once. This specimen was peripheral blood, taken 28 days after the second AZD1222 dose. Every receptor here comes from an adult who received the AZD1222 COVID-19 vaccine.

The rearrangement uses TRBV5-1 and TRBJ2-7; 7 positions match TRBD2. Germline V CDR1 and CDR2: SGHRS, YFSETQ. The CDR3 loop spans 14 amino acids. J lost 0 bases, V lost 0 bases, and 0 bases had no gene match. The CDR3 DNA is TGCGCCAGCAGCTTGGCGGGGGGCTCCTACGAGCAGTACTTC. Translating gives CASSLAGGSYEQYF.

The chain links TRBV30 to TRBJ1-2; no firm D call. CDR3 length equals 12 residues. V lost 5 bases, J lost 4 bases, and 11 bases lay in between. The germline CDR1 and CDR2 sequences are GTSNPN and SVGIG (reference sequence). The CDR3 is CAWDWRGYGYTF. The CDR3 DNA is TGTGCCTGGGACTGGCGCGGCTATGGCTACACCTTC.

The rearrangement uses TRBV5-6 and TRBJ2-1; 10 bases line up with TRBD2. V shed 4 bases and J 8 bases; nucleotides not matched to a gene: 9. Germline V CDR1 and CDR2: SGHDT, YYEEEE. This CDR3 has 15 residues. The CDR3 bases are TGTGCCAGCAGCCAGAGCGGGAGGGCCAGAGATGAGCAGTTCTTC. Translated, it gives CASSQSGRARDEQFF.

The genes are TRBV20-1 and TRBJ1-2, with 7 bases lining up with TRBD1. This CDR3 comprises 10 residues. Germline CDR1 reads DFQATT; CDR2 reads SNEGSKA (reference sequence). Here the CDR3 DNA reads TGCACCGAAGACAGGGATGGCTACACCTTC. Amino acids: CTEDRDGYTF.

This clone was picked up one time. This CDR3 is CASSSRGDREGVTYEQYF. The CDR3 nucleotides are TGTGCCAGCAGCTCTCGGGGGGACAGGGAAGGCGTCACCTACGAGCAGTACTTC. V usage is TRBV11-2 and J usage is TRBJ2-7; 9 bases map to TRBD1. The CDR3 sequence is 18 residues long. The trim removed 4 bases at V and 2 bases at J, leaving 15 bases unmatched. The germline gives CDR1 SGHAT, CDR2 FQNNGV.

This clone was detected only a few times. The chain combines TRBV28 with TRBJ2-5, with D perhaps TRBD2 (6 bases). The CDR3 runs to 14 residues. The germline V gene encodes CDR1 MDHEN and CDR2 SYDVKM. Deletions cut 3 bases from V and 4 bases from J, with 12 bases between. CDR3 coding DNA: TGTGCCAGCAGTTTCCCCCGCGGGGTAGAGACCCAGTACTTC. The encoded protein is CASSFPRGVETQYF.

The V gene is TRBV5-1, the J gene TRBJ2-6; weak D call: TRBD2 (5 bases). This CDR3 has 15 residues. V was clipped by 7 bases and J by 2 bases, with 13 bases between them. Germline V gene data show CDR1 as SGHRS and CDR2 as YFSETQ. CDR3: CASAPLGAGANVLTF. The CDR3 DNA reads as TGCGCCAGCGCCCCTCTCGGGGCTGGGGCCAACGTCCTGACTTTC.

This chain joins TRBV7-2 and TRBJ1-5; TRBD1 aligns across 11 bases. The CDR3 covers 18 residues. The germline gives CDR1 SGHTA, CDR2 FQGNSA. The junction had 9 bases not matched to a gene; V was cut back by 4 bases and J by 1 base. The CDR3 nucleotides read TGTGCCAGCAGCTATGGGACAGGGGGAGGATTGAGCAATCAGCCCCAGCATTTT. Translated, it gives CASSYGTGGGLSNQPQHF.

The V and J genes are TRBV20-1 and TRBJ2-2, with a tentative D call TRBD1 (6 bases). Germline assignment: CDR1 DFQATT and CDR2 SNEGSKA (reference sequence). The CDR3 has 16 amino acids. V lost 3 bases and J lost 0, with 14 bases in between. The CDR3 sequence: CSASMQTGPNTGELFF. The CDR3 DNA is TGCAGTGCTAGTATGCAAACAGGGCCGAACACCGGGGAGCTGTTTTTT.

V and J are TRBV5-6 and TRBJ2-3; a weak D match, TRBD2 (6 bases). Germline CDR1 is SGHDT and CDR2 is YYEEEE. CDR3 length: 15 amino acids. V was trimmed by 2 bases and J by 1 base, leaving 11 bases between them. CDR3 amino acids: CASSLRGEGTDTQYF. CDR3 DNA sequence: TGTGCCAGCAGCTTAAGAGGGGAGGGCACAGATACGCAGTATTTT.

In DNA, the CDR3 is TGCAGTGCTAGTGGGACAGGCGGAAGGGGCGAGCAGTACTTC. Translation: CSASGTGGRGEQYF. The gene calls are TRBV20-1 and TRBJ2-7; 8 nucleotides line up with TRBD1. CDR1 and CDR2 from the germline V gene are DFQATT and SNEGSKA (reference sequence). CDR3 length: 14 residues. The V and J ends lost 3 bases and 6 bases, in that order; junction bases with no gene match: 10.

The chain uses TRBV3-1 (or the pseudogene TRBV3-2) and TRBJ2-2, with D perhaps assigned TRBD1 or TRBD2 (5 bases each). The CDR3 sequence is 13 residues long. V lost 3 bases to trimming and J lost 8 bases, with 10 bases between them. Germline assignment: CDR1 LGHDT and CDR2 YNNKEL (reference sequence). CDR3 sequence: CASSHWDRGELFF. DNA for the CDR3: TGTGCCAGCAGCCACTGGGACCGAGGGGAGCTGTTTTTT.

CDR3 region: CASSESVGLAGDTQYF. The CDR3 DNA reads as TGCGCCAGCAGTGAGTCGGTGGGACTAGCGGGGGATACGCAGTATTTT. The V and J genes are TRBV10-1 and TRBJ2-3, with 13 bases fitting TRBD2. The CDR3 has 16 amino acids. Germline lookup yields CDR1 WNHNN and CDR2 SYGVQD (reference sequence). V trimming: 0 bases; J trimming: 6 bases; junction bases outside the gene matches: 3.

The rearrangement uses TRBV7-9 and TRBJ2-7, with D possibly being TRBD2 (6 bases). The CDR3 consists of 15 residues. Germline CDR1 SEHNR, CDR2 FQNEAQ (reference sequence). V lost 6 bases and J lost 5, with 20 bases in between. The CDR3 sequence: CASRPDSGVAHEQYF. In nucleotides, the CDR3 is TGTGCCAGCAGGCCCGATAGCGGAGTGGCGCACGAGCAGTACTTC.

V is TRBV28 and J is TRBJ2-7; TRBD2 agrees at 9 bases. CDR1 is MDHEN and CDR2 is SYDVKM in the germline V gene. The CDR3 consists of 16 residues. The V gene end was trimmed by 7 bases and the J gene end by 3 bases; junction bases not matched to a gene: 13. CDR3 nucleotides: TGTGCCAGCATCCCCGGGTGGATAGCGGGGGACTACGAGCAGTACTTC. This translates into CASIPGWIAGDYEQYF.

The chain employs TRBV27 and TRBJ1-1, with D perhaps TRBD1 (6 bases). V gave up 6 bases and J gave up 5 bases, with 22 bases separating them. CDR1 MNHEY and CDR2 SMNVEV come from the germline V gene (reference sequence). The CDR3 sequence is 16 residues long. The CDR3 loop is CASSPPRVAGDTEAFF. In nucleotides, the CDR3 is TGTGCCAGCAGCCCCCCTCGGGTTGCAGGGGATACTGAAGCTTTCTTT.

The V call is TRBV20-1, the J call TRBJ2-7; D perhaps matches TRBD1 (5 bases). The CDR3 runs to 10 residues. The germline V gene has CDR1 DFQATT and CDR2 SNEGSKA (reference sequence). The V end was cut by 6 bases, the J end by 6 bases, with 9 bases between. In nucleotides, the CDR3 is TGCAGTGCCAGACAGATCGAGCAGTACTTC. Translating gives CSARQIEQYF.

The chain recombines TRBV5-1 with TRBJ1-1; D remains ambiguous. The CDR3 is 16 amino acids. In germline, CDR1 is SGHRS, CDR2 YFSETQ. V was clipped by 4 bases and J by 1 base, with 17 bases between them. CDR3 loop: CASSNHRLGQNTEAFF. The CDR3 DNA follows: TGCGCCAGCAGCAATCACCGCCTCGGGCAGAACACTGAAGCTTTCTTT. Complete variable domain (other parts from reference TRBV5-1 and TRBJ1-1): KAGVTQTPRYLIKTRGQQVTLSCSPISGHRSVSWYQQTPGQGLQFLFEYFSETQRNKGNFPGRFSGRQFSNSRSEMNVSTLELGDSALYLCASSNHRLGQNTEAFFGQGTRLTVV.

This clone came up a few times. V usage is TRBV19 and J usage is TRBJ2-3; the D gene is possibly TRBD2 (6 bases). The V end lost 8 bases, the J end lost 3 bases, and 18 bases lay between the germline ends. CDR1 and CDR2 (germline): LNHDA, SQIVND (reference sequence). CDR3 length: 15 residues. The CDR3: CASRNGGSLTDTQYF. The CDR3 DNA reads as TGTGCCAGTCGCAATGGAGGGTCCCTTACAGATACGCAGTATTTT.

J is TRBJ1-5 and V is TRBV24-1; tentative D call: TRBD1 (5 bases). The length of the CDR3 is 14 residues. Trimming took off 9 bases at V and 0 bases at J, with 11 bases between the two ends. Germline V CDR1 and CDR2: KGHDR, SFDVKD. CDR3 amino acids: CATSRGYSNQPQHF. The CDR3 bases are TGTGCCACCTCACGGGGCTATAGCAATCAGCCCCAGCATTTT.